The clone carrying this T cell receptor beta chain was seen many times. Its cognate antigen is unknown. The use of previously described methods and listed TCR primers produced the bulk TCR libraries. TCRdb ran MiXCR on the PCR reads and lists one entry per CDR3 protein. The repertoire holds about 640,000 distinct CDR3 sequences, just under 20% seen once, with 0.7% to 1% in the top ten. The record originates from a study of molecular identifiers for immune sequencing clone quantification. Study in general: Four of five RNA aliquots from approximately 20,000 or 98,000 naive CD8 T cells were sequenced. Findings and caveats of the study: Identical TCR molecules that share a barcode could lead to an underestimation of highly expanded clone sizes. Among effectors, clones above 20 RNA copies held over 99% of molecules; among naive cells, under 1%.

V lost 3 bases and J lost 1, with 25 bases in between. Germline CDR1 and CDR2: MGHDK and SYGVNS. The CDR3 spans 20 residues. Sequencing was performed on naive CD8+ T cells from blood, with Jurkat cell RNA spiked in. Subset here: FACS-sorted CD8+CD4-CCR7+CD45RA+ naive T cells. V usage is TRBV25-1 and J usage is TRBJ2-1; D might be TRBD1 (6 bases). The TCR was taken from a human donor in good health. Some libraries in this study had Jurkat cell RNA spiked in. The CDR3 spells CASSDWDMRKGFGSYNEQFF. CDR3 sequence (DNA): TGTGCCAGCAGTGATTGGGACATGCGGAAAGGGTTTGGGTCCTACAATGAGCAGTTCTTC. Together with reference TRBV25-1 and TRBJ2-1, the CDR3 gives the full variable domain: EADIYQTPRYLVIGTGKKITLECSQTMGHDKMYWYQQDPGMELHLIHYSYGVNSTEKGDLSSESTVSRIRTEHFPLTLESARPSHTSQYLCASSDWDMRKGFGSYNEQFFGPGTRLTVL.